Reported below is one T cell receptor beta chain. Antigen unknown. The data were produced by immunoSEQ multiplex PCR, yet TCRdb's version contains in-frame clones alone and is incomplete. The sample lists some 3,000 clones; 79% were seen once. The data stem from a study of STAT5B mutations in CD4+ large granular lymphocyte leukemia. About the research overall: Cryopreserved patient cells were CD8-depleted, then anti-CD4 bead selected.

The CDR3 is made up of 16 amino acids. Study-level findings and limits: The clonality comparison with controls used just 6 CD4-sorted patient samples. Main leukemic clonotypes were patient-specific, but more than 20% appeared at low frequency elsewhere. Higher CD4+ than CD8+ T-LGLL clonality might reflect small sample size.

Source material: PBMCs. The rearrangement links TRBV21-1 to TRBJ1-1; the table calls TRBD1, which could not be checked here. TRBV21-1 is a known pseudogene. The TCR sequence derives from a woman in her 70s with CD4+ T-cell large granular lymphocyte leukemia. CDR3 in DNA: TGTGCCAGCAGACAAAACCGACAGGGAGGAGGCACTGAAGCTTTCTTT. It codes for CASRQNRQGGGTEAFF.